Sequencing of this T cell receptor beta chain was carried out in a study of human T cells and chemical hapten exposure. Each CDR3 protein gets one entry after TCRdb re-called the RACE reads with MiXCR. The sample consists of around 260,000 distinct CDR3 sequences, 7.5% to 9% of them appearing once. This clonotype occurred many times. Its antigen is not identified. Time point noted: pre-sensitization, week 0. Treatment described: therapeutic diphenylcyclopropenone sensitization with weekly scalp DPC. Alopecia patients between 18 and 70 years old and suitable for DPC were used as donors. Study results and limitations: With regard to DPC sensitization, TCRs above 1 in 1000 frequency did not change.

The CDR3 is 16 amino acids. Trimming took 2 bases from V and 2 from J; bases not matched to a gene: 5. Per the germline V gene, CDR1 is LGHNA and CDR2 is YSLEER. This receptor was identified in a woman aged 40 to 50 with alopecia areata. Some clones in this sample may be carry-over from other donors' samples. Sample: whole blood, taken in connection with sensitization to the hapten diphenylcyclopropenone (DPC). The chain is built from TRBV4-3 and TRBJ2-3, with 9 positions matching TRBD2. Here the CDR3 DNA reads TGCGCCAGCAGCCAAACGACTAGCGGACCCACAGATACGCAGTATTTT. Translating gives CASSQTTSGPTDTQYF.